The 3 T cell receptor beta chains presented below share a single source sample, sequenced in a study of cytomegalovirus exposure and HLA in healthy donors (dated by TCRdb to about 2017). Libraries were prepared through the immunoSEQ multiplex PCR assay. A mixture of 60 forward primers for TCR Vbeta segments and 13 reverse primers for TCR Jbeta segments was used in the multiplex PCR. Here the immuneACCESS table is served through TCRdb, limited to in-frame sequences with V and J called. Missing clones are a known gap in these copies; in checked studies unresolved V genes cover under half, and the rest lacks a known reason. This sample holds 160,000 or so clones; around 80% were observed only once. The ten largest clones add up to approximately 2.3% of the sample. The sample comprised PBMCs. All receptors come from a female donor in good health and CMV-seronegative.

The CDR3 protein is CSAQDSDRDRGGGTDTQYF. The CDR3 DNA is TGCAGCGCCCAAGACTCCGACCGGGACAGGGGAGGGGGCACAGATACGCAGTATTTT. The J gene is TRBJ2-3, the V gene TRBV29-1; 10 nucleotides agree with TRBD1. Germline V gives CDR1 SQVTM, CDR2 ANQGSEA. The CDR3 runs 19 residues. The J segment lost 1 base and the V segment lost 7 bases, leaving 20 bases of the junction unmatched.

This chain's CDR3 is CASSPVGGGEAEAFF. The CDR3 nucleotides are TGTGCCAGCTCCCCGGTGGGAGGGGGAGAGGCTGAAGCTTTCTTT. J is TRBJ1-1 and V is TRBV18, with D possibly matching TRBD1 (6 bases). The germline gives CDR1 KGHSH, CDR2 LQKENI. The CDR3 totals 15 residues. Between the trimmed V and J ends, which lost 6 bases and 6 bases, there was a span of 20 bases.

J is TRBJ2-7 and V is TRBV6-6; the match to TRBD2 covers 12 bases. Per germline, CDR1 MNHNY and CDR2 SVGAGI (reference sequence). V lost 7 bases and J lost 1; bases outside the gene matches: 8. There are 16 residues in the CDR3. CDR3 sequence reads: CASTHLGTSGSYEQYF. CDR3 bases: TGTGCCAGCACCCACTTGGGGACTAGCGGGTCCTACGAGCAGTACTTC.